This T cell receptor (beta chain) was found in a study of technical replicates of blood from several donors. The V end lost 6 bases, the J end lost 7 bases, and 13 bases lay between the germline ends. Germline V gives CDR1 DFQATT, CDR2 SNEGSKA (reference sequence). The CDR3 is 11 residues long. Generated by immunoSEQ multiplex PCR, the TCRdb table keeps only in-frame clones and is missing some. Of about 69,000 clones in the sample, over 70% were seen once. This TCR came from a human donor in good health. Some clones in this sample may be carry-over from other donors' samples. This rearrangement joins TRBV20-1 to TRBJ2-7; the D gene is possibly TRBD1 (6 bases). Source material: PBMCs. CDR3 residues: CSAGRGPEQYF. The CDR3 bases are TGCAGTGCAGGCAGGGGACCGGAGCAGTACTTC.